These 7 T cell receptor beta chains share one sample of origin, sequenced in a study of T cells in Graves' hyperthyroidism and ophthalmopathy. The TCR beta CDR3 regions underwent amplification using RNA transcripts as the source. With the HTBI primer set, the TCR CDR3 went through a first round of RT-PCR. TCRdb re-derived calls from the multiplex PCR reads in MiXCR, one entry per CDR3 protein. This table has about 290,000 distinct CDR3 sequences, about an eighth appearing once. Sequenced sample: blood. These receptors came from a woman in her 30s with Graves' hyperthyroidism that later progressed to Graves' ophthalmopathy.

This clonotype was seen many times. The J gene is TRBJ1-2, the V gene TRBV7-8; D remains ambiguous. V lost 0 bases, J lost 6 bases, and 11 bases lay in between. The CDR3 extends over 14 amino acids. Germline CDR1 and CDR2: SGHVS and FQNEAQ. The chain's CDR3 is CASSLAGGFDGYTF. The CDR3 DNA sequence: TGTGCCAGCAGCTTAGCGGGCGGGTTCGATGGCTACACCTTC.

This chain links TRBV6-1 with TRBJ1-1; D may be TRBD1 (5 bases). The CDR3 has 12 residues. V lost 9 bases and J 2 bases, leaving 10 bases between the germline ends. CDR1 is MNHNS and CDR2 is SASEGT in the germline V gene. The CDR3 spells CARPGGNTEAFF. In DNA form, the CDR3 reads TGTGCCAGGCCGGGGGGTAACACTGAAGCTTTCTTT.

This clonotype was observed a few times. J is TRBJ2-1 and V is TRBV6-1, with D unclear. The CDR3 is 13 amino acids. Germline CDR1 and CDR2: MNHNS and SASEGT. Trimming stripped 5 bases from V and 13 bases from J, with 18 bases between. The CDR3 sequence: CASSSDPRGRQFF. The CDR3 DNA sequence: TGTGCCAGCAGTTCGGACCCGCGCGGACGACAGTTCTTC.

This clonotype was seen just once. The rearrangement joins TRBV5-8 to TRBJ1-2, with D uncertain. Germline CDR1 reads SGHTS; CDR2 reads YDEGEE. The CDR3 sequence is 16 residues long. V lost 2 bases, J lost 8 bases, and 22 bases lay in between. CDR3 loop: CASSLSRGSSLIGYTF. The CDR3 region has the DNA TGTGCCAGCAGCTTAAGTCGGGGTAGTTCTTTAATAGGCTACACCTTC.

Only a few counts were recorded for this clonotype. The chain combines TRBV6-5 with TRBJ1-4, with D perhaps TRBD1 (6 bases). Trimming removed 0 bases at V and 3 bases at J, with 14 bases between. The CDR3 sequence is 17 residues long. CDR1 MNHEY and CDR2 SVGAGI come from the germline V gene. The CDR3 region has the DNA TGTGCCAGCAGTTACTCGAGGGGGGGGAAGGCTAATGAAAAACTGTTTTTT. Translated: CASSYSRGGKANEKLFF.

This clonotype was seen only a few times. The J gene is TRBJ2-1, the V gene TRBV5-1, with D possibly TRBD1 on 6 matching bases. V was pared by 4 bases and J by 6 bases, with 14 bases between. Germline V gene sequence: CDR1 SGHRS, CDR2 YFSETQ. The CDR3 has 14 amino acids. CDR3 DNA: TGCGCCAGCAGCGGTACCCTACAGGGCAATGAGCAGTTCTTC. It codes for CASSGTLQGNEQFF.

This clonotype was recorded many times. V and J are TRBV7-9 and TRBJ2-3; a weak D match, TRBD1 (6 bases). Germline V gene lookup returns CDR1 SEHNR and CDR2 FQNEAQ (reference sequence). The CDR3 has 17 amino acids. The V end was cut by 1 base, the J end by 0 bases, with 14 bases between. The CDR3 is CASSLDYRASSTDTQYF. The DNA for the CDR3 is TGTGCCAGCAGCTTAGACTACAGGGCGTCTAGCACAGATACGCAGTATTTT.